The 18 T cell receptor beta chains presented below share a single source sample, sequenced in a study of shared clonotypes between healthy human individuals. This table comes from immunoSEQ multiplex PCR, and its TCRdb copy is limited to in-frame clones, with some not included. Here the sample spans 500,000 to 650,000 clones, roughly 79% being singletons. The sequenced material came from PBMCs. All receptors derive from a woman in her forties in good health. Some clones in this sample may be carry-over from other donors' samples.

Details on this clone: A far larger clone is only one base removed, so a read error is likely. DNA for the CDR3: TGCAGTGCTGGGGGTCCCCTGGAGCAGTTCTTC. Its translation: CSAGGPLEQFF. The chain uses TRBV20-1 and TRBJ2-1; D may match TRBD1 or TRBD2 (5 bases each). V was clipped by 5 bases and J by 10 bases, with 12 bases between them. Germline V gene lookup returns CDR1 DFQATT and CDR2 SNEGSKA (reference sequence). This CDR3 comprises 11 residues.

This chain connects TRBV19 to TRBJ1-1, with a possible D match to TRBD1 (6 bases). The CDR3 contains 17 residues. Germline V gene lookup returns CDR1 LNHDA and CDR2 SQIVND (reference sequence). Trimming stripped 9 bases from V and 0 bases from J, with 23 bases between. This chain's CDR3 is CASIPWGGALMNTEAFF. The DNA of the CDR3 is TGTGCCAGCATCCCTTGGGGGGGGGCCCTGATGAACACTGAAGCTTTCTTT.

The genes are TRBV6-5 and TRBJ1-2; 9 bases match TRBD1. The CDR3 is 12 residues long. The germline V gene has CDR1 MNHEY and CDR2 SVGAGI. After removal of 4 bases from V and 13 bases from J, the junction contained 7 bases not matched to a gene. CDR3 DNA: TGTGCCAGCAGTTCCGGGACAGGGTATTGCACCTTC. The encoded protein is CASSSGTGYCTF.

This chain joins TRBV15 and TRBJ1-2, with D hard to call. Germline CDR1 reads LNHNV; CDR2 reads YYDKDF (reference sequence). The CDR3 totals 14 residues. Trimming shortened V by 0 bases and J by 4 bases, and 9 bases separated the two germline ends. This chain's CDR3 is CATSRDLASYGYTF. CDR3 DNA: TGTGCCACCAGCAGAGATCTAGCCTCCTATGGCTACACCTTC.

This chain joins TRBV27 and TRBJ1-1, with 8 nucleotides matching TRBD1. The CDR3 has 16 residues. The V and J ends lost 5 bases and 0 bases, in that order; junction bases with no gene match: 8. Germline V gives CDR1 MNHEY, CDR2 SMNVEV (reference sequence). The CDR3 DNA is TGTGCCAGCAGTAGATGGGCAGGGGGCATGAACACTGAAGCTTTCTTT. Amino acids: CASSRWAGGMNTEAFF.

The CDR3 here is CASSQELAGPQETQYF. DNA for the CDR3: TGCGCCAGCAGCCAAGAATTAGCGGGACCCCAAGAGACCCAGTACTTC. This rearrangement joins TRBV4-3 to TRBJ2-5, with TRBD2 identical over 8 bases. The junction had 4 bases not matched to a gene; V was cut back by 0 bases and J by 1 base. The CDR3 is 16 residues long. The germline V gene encodes CDR1 LGHNA and CDR2 YSLEER.

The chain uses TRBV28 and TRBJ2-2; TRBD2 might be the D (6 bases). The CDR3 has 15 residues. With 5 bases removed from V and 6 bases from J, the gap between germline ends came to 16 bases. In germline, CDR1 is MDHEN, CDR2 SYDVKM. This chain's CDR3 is CASSLPGDRAGELFF. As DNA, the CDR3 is TGTGCCAGCAGTCTACCGGGAGACCGGGCCGGGGAGCTGTTTTTT.

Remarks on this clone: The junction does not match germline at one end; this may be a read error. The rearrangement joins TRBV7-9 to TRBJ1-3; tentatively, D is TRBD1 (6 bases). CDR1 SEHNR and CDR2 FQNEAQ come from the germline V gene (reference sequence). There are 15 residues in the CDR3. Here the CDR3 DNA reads TGTGACAGCCCCCAGGGGTCGAGCTCTGGAAACACCATATATTTT. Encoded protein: CDSPQGSSSGNTIYF.

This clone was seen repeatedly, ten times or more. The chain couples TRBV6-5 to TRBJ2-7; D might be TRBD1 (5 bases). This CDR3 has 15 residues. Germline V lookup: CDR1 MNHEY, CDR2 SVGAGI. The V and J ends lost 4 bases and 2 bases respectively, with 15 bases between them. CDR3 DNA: TGTGCCAGCAGTTCTAACCCAGGGAAGGCCTACGAGCAGTACTTC. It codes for CASSSNPGKAYEQYF.

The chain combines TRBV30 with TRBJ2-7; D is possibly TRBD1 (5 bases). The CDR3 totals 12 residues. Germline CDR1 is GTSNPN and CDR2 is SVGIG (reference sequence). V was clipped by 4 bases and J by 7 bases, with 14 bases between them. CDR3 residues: CAWTNRPQEQYF. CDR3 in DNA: TGTGCCTGGACAAACAGGCCCCAGGAGCAGTACTTC. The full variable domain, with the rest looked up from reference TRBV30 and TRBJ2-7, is SQTIHQWPATLVQPVGSPLSLECTVEGTSNPNLYWYRQAAGRGLQLLFYSVGIGQISSEVPQNLSASRPQDRQFILSSKKLLLSDSGFYLCAWTNRPQEQYFGPGTRLTVT.

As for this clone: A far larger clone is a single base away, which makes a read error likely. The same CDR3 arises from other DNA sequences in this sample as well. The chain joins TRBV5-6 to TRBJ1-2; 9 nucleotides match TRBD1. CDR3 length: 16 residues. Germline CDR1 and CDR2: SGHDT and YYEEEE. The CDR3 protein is CASSDLGQGLNYGYTF. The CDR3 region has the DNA TGCGCCAGCAGCGATTTGGGACAGGGATTGAACTATGGCTACACCTTC.

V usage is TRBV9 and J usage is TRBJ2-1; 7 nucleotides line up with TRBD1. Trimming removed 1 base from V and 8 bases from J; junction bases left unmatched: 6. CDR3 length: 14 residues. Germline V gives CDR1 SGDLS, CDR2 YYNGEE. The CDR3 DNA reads TGTGCCAGCAGCGTACCAAACAGGGGTGATGAGCAGTTCTTC. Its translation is CASSVPNRGDEQFF.

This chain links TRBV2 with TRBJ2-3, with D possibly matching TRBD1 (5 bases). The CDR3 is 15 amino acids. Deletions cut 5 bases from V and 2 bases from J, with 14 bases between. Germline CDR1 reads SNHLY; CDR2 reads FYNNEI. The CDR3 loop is CASSMIREPTDTQYF. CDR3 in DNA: TGTGCCAGCAGTATGATCAGGGAACCCACAGATACGCAGTATTTT.

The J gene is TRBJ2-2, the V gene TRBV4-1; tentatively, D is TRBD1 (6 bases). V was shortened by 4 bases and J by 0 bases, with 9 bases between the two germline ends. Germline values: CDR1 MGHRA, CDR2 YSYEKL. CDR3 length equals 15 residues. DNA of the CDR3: TGCGCCAGCAGCCTTCGGGACACGAACACCGGGGAGCTGTTTTTT. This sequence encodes CASSLRDTNTGELFF.

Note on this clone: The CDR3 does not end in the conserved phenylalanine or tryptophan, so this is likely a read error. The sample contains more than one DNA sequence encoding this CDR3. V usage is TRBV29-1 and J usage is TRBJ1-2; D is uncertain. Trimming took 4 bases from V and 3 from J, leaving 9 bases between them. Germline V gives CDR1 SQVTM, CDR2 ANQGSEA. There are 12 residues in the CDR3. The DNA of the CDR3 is TGCAGCGTTGGGGAGCGGGACTATGGCTACACCCTC. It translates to CSVGERDYGYTL.

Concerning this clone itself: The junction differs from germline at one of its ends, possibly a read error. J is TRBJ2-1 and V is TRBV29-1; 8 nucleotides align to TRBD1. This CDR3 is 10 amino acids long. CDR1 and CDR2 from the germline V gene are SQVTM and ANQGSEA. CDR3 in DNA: TGCAGCGTGGGGGGACAGGCGGAGCTCTTC. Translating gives CSVGGQAELF.

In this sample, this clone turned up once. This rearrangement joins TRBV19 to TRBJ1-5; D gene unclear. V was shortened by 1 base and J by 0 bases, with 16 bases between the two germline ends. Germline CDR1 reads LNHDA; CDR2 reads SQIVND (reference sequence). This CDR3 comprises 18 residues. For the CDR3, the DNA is TGTGCCAGTAGTATAGCTTTCCAACAACGGGGTAGCAATCAGCCCCAGCATTTT. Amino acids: CASSIAFQQRGSNQPQHF.

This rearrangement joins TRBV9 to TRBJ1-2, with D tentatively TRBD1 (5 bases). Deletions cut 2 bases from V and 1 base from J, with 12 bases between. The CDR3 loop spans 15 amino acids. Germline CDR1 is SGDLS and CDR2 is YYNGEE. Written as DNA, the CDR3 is TGTGCCAGCAGCGTCAGGGTGGGGGGTAACTATGGCTACACCTTC. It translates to CASSVRVGGNYGYTF. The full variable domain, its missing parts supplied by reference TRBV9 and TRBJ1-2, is DSGVTQTPKHLITATGQRVTLRCSPRSGDLSVYWYQQSLDQGLQFLIQYYNGEERAKGNILERFSAQQFPDLHSELNLSSLELGDSALYFCASSVRVGGNYGYTFGSGTRLTVV.